The subject of this entry is one T cell receptor beta chain. Its antigen is still unknown. The sample originates from a study of T cells expressing NK-cell markers. Study as a whole: From sorted CD3+CD56+NKG2C+, CD3+CD56+NKG2C- and CD3+CD56-NKG2C+ T cells came the TCR beta repertoires. Eight donors were sequenced, of whom seven were HCMV-seropositive, while the remaining one was HCMV-seronegative.

Notes on the study in general: In a group of several donors, dominant NKG2C+ clonotypes represented 1.0-7.0% of CD8+ T cells. It remained uncertain whether the expanded NKG2C+ T cell clones were specific for HCMV antigens.

Each CDR3 protein gets one entry in TCRdb, which reprocessed the 5' RACE reads and gives no DNA. The sample table includes about 460,000 distinct CDR3 sequences. CDR3 size: 14 residues. CDR1 is SEHNR, CDR2 FQNEAQ, per germline (reference sequence). The sample taken for sequencing was blood T cells: a sorted CD56 or NKG2C T cell subset, CD4+ or CD8+ T cells, or bulk PBMC T cells (not recorded which). The TCR originated in a woman aged 50 to 65 in good health. The chain couples TRBV7-9 to TRBJ2-3. This CDR3 reads CASSPLGSTDTQYF.